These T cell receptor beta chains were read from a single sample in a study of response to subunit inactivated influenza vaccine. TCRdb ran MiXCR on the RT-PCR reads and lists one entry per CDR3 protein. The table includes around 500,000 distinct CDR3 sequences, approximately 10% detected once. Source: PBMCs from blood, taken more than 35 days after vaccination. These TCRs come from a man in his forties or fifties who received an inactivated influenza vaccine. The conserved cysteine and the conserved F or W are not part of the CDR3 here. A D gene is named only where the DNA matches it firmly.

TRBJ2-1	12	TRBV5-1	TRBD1	ASSGGQAYNEQF
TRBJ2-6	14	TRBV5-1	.	ASSFTPGSGANVLT
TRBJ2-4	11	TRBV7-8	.	ASSLKSWNIQY
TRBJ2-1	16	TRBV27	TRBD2	ASSPIAGAEKKYNEQF
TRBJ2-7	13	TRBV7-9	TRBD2	ASSSEGLAGNEQY
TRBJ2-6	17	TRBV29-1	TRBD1	SVEEFRDRALSGANVLT
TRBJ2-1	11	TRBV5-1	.	ASSFPGYNEQF
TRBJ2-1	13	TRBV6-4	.	ASSPQPGPYNEQF
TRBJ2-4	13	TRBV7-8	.	ASSLFGGGGDIQY
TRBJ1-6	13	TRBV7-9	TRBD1	ASSLAGQVYSPLH
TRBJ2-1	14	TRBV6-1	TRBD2	ASSRFPGTSINEQF
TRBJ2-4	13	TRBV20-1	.	SAPPVGQNRNIQY
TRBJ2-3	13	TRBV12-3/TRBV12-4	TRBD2	ASSGGEVSTDTQY
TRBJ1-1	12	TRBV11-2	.	ASSLAGGFTEAF
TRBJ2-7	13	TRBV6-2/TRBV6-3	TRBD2	ASRELAGASYEQY
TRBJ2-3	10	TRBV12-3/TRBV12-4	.	ASSSQTDTKY
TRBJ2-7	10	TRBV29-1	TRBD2	SVPAGKYEQY
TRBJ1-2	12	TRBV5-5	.	ASSLEERNYGYT
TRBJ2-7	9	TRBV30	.	AWSAAYEQY
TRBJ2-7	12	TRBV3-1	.	ASSPHKSSYEQY
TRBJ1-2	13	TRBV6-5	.	ASSYASWASYGYT
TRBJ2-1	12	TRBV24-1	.	ATSYPGPYNEQF
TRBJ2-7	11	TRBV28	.	ASSLRLFGEQY
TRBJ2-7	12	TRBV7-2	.	ASSLANTGYEQY
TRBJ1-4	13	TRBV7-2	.	ASRRGGATNEKLF
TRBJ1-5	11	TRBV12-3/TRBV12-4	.	ASRRGINQPQH
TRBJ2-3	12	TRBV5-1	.	ASSLQTSPDTQY
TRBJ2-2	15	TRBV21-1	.	ASSKYSNRGIAGELF
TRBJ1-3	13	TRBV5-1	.	ASSLEVSSGNTIY
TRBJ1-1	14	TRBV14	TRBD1	ASSLNAGTGGFRAF
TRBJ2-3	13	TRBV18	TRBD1	ASSRQTGGRDTQY
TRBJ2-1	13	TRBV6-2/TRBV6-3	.	ASSRKRINRNEQF
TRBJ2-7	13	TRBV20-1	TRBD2	SARDLGRELHEQY
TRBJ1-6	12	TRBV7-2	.	ASSLAGGGSPLH
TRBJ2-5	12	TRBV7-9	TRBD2	ASSLETSGTPQY
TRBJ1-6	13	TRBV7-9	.	ASSLSGHQNSPLH
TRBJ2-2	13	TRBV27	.	ASRGSPTGTGELF
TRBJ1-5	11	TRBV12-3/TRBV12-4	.	ASSPTFNQPQH
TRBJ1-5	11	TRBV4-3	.	ASSQDLGLPQH
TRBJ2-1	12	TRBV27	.	ASSFVGLSNEQF
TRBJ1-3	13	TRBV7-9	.	ASSLSSGSGNTIY
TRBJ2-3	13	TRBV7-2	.	ASSLGVSKTDTQY
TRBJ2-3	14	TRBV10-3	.	AISDKLGSSTDTQY
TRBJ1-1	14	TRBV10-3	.	AISESGGDGNTEAF
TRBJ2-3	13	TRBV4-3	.	ASSHRHGSTDTQY
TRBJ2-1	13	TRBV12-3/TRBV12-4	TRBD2	ASSFSGGGYNEQF
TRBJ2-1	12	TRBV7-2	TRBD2	ASSRTGTINEQF
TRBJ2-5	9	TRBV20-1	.	SAREEETQY
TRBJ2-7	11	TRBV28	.	ASSLGQLDEQY